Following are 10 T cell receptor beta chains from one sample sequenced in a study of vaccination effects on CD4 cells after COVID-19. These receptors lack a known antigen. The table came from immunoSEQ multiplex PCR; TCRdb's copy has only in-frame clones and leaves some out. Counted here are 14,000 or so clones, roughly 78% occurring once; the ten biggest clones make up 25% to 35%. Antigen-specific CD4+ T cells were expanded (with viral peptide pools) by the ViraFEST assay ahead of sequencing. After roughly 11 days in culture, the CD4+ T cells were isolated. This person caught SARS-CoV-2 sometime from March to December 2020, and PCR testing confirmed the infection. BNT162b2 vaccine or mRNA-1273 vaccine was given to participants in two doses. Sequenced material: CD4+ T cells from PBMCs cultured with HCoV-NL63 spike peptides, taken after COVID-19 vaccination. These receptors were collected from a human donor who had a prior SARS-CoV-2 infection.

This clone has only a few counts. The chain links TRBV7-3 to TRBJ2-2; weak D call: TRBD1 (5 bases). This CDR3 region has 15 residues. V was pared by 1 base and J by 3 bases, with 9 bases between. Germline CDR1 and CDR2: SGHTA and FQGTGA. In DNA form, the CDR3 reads TGTGCCAGCAGCTTAAGGGGCCTAGACACCGGGGAGCTGTTTTTT. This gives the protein CASSLRGLDTGELFF. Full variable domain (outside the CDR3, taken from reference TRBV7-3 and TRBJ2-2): GAGVSQTPSNKVTEKGKYVELRCDPISGHTALYWYRQSLGQGPEFLIYFQGTGAADDSGLPNDRFFAVRPEGSVSTLKIQRTERGDSAVYLCASSLRGLDTGELFFGEGSRLTVL.

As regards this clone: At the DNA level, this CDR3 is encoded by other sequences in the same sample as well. The CDR3 coding sequence is TGTGCCAGCAGTTTCAGGGGCACAGATACGCAGTATTTT. Its protein product is CASSFRGTDTQYF. This sequence joins TRBV27 and TRBJ2-3, with D possibly matching TRBD1 (5 bases). The length of the CDR3 is 13 residues. V was clipped by 3 bases and J by 1 base, with 5 bases between them. Looked up from germline, CDR1 is MNHEY and CDR2 is SMNVEV (reference sequence).

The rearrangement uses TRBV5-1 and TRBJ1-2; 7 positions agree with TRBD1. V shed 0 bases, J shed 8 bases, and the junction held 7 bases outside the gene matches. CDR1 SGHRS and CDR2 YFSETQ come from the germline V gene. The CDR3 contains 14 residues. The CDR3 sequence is CASSLAEGAGGYTF. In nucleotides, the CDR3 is TGCGCCAGCAGCTTGGCCGAGGGGGCGGGCGGCTACACCTTC.

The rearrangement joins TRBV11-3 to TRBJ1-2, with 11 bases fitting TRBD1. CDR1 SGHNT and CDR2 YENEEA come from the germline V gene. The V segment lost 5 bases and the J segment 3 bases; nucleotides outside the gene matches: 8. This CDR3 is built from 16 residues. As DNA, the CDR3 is TGTGCCAGCAGCCTGGGACAGGGGGTCCGGGACTATGGCTACACCTTC. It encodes CASSLGQGVRDYGYTF.

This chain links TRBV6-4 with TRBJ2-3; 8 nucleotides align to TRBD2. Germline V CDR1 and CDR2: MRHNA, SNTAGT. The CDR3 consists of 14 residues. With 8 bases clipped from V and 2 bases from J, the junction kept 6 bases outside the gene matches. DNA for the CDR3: TGTGCCAGCGGCCTCGGGGGGGCCACAGATACGCAGTATTTT. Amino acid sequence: CASGLGGATDTQYF.

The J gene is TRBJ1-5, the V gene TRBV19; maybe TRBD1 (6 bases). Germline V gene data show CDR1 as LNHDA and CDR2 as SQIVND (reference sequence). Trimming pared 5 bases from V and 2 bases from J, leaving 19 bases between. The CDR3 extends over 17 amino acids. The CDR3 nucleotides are TGTGCCAGTAGTGGAGCCCTACGGACAGCCCGCAATCAGCCCCAGCATTTT. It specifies CASSGALRTARNQPQHF.

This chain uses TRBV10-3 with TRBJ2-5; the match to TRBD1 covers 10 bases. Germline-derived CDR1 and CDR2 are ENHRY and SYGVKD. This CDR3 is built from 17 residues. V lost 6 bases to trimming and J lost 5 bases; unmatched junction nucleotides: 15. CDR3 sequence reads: CAISPGQGTREVETQYF. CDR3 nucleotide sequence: TGTGCCATCAGCCCGGGACAGGGGACGCGGGAGGTCGAGACCCAGTACTTC.

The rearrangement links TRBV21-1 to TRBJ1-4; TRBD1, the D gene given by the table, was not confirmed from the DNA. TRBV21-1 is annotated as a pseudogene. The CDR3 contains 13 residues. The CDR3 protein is CASSLREQGKLFF. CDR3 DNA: TGTGCCAGCAGTCTCAGGGAGCAGGGGAAACTGTTTTTT.

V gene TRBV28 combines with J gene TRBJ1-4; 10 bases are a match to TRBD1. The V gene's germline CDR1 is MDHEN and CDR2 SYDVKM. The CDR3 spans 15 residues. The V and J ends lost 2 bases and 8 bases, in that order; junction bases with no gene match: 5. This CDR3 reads CASSLPGQGYEKLFF. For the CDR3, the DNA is TGTGCCAGCAGTTTACCGGGACAGGGGTACGAAAAACTGTTTTTT.

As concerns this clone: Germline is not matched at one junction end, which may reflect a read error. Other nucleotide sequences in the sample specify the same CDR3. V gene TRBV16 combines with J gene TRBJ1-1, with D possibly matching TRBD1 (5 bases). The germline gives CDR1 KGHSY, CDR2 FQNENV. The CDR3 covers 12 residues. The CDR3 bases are TGTGCCAGCAGCCGCAGGGAATTTGGGGCTTTTTTT. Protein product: CASSRREFGAFF. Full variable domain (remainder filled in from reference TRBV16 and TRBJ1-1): GEEVAQTPKHLVRGEGQKAKLYCAPIKGHSYVFWYQQVLKNEFKFLISFQNENVFDETGMPKERFSAKCLPNSPCSLEIQATKLEDSAVYFCASSRREFGAFFGQGTRLTVV.